This T cell receptor beta chain was captured by sequencing in a study of post-analysis software for immune sequencing data. Overall study findings and caveats: Elevated frequency relative to controls characterized roughly five TRBV segments in patients, TRBV5-6, TRBV5-1 and TRBV20-1 among them.

Concerning this clonotype: As yet, its antigen is unknown.

Unique-molecular-identifier-tagged TCR beta cDNA libraries were used. TCRdb passed the PCR reads through MiXCR, listing each CDR3 protein once. The sample consists of roughly 600,000 distinct CDR3 sequences, about 44% of them appearing once. This CDR3 spans 15 amino acids. CDR1 and CDR2 (germline): WSHSY, SAAADI. V was cut by 6 bases and J by 3 bases, with 17 bases left in between. Input material: blood. The clonotype originates from a girl aged 10-17 years with multiple sclerosis. This chain links TRBV10-2 with TRBJ1-2; D gene ambiguous. CDR3 protein: CASRDPRSPYYGYTF. The CDR3 nucleotides read TGCGCCAGCAGGGATCCTCGGTCCCCGTACTATGGCTACACCTTC.